Presented here are 21 T cell receptor beta chains from one specimen sequenced in a study of beta chain features in type 1 diabetes. Whole-study results and caveats: Type 1 diabetes patients had moderately but significantly shorter TCRB CDR3s in all four CD4+ subsets.

Every bit of the isolated RNA underwent reverse transcription, so sequencing read expressed TCRB transcripts. The assay was immunoSEQ multiplex PCR, and TCRdb's table has in-frame clones only and misses some. The profile covers 250,000 to 350,000 clones, with roughly an eighth appearing a single time and 0.017% taken by the ten largest. No antigen has been assigned to these receptors. The specimen was naive CD4+ T cells from blood. The receptors were sampled from a man aged 25-45 years with type 1 diabetes.

The chain combines TRBV6-5 with TRBJ1-2; the D gene is possibly TRBD1 (5 bases). CDR3 length equals 13 residues. Trimming took off 4 bases at V and 1 base at J, with 7 bases between the two ends. Germline V gene lookup returns CDR1 MNHEY and CDR2 SVGAGI. The CDR3 sequence is CASSSRDNYGYTF. For the CDR3, the DNA is TGTGCCAGCAGTTCCAGGGATAACTATGGCTACACCTTC.

This clone was picked up a small number of times. Distinct nucleotide sequences in the sample also encode this CDR3. The chain carries TRBV28 and TRBJ2-7; D remains ambiguous. The CDR3 totals 11 residues. V was clipped by 4 bases and J by 4 bases, with 5 bases between them. Germline CDR1 MDHEN, CDR2 SYDVKM. The DNA for the CDR3 is TGTGCCAGCAGTTCCGGGTACGAGCAGTACTTC. Amino acids: CASSSGYEQYF.

This clone turned up a few times. V gene TRBV25-1 combines with J gene TRBJ2-5; D remains unclear. This CDR3 spans 14 amino acids. Germline V CDR1 and CDR2: MGHDK, SYGVNS. Trimming stripped 4 bases from V and 1 base from J, with 10 bases between. Here the CDR3 reads CASSGNWFQETQYF. The DNA for the CDR3 is TGTGCCAGCAGTGGCAACTGGTTCCAAGAGACCCAGTACTTC.

The gene calls are TRBV28 and TRBJ1-2; 8 nucleotides align to TRBD1. The V gene's germline CDR1 is MDHEN and CDR2 SYDVKM. Losses at the gene ends were 3 bases for V and 0 bases for J; bases not matched to a gene: 12. This CDR3 region has 18 residues. CDR3 loop: CASSFRILRQGPNYGYTF. The DNA of the CDR3 is TGTGCCAGCAGTTTCCGAATCCTTAGACAGGGGCCTAACTATGGCTACACCTTC.

The chain has TRBV11-1 and TRBJ2-1, with D maybe TRBD1 (6 bases). There are 13 residues in the CDR3. CDR1 and CDR2 from the germline V gene are SGHAT and FQDESV (reference sequence). V lost 2 bases and J lost 8, with 10 bases in between. The CDR3 nucleotides read TGTGCCAGCAGCTTAAGCAGGGGCGATGAGCAGTTCTTC. It yields the protein CASSLSRGDEQFF.

This clone was found a few times. CDR3: CAWQGGTEAFF. The CDR3 DNA follows: TGTGCCTGGCAGGGAGGGACTGAAGCTTTCTTT. The rearrangement joins TRBV30 to TRBJ1-1, with TRBD1 as a possible D gene (5 bases). CDR3 size: 11 residues. From germline, CDR1 is GTSNPN and CDR2 SVGIG (reference sequence). Trimming took 5 bases from V and 5 from J, leaving 9 bases between them.

The genes are TRBV7-9 and TRBJ1-2; D is unresolved. CDR1 is SEHNR and CDR2 is FQNEAQ in the germline V gene (reference sequence). Trimming stripped 1 base from V and 4 bases from J, with 10 bases between. The CDR3 runs 14 residues. CDR3 nucleotides: TGTGCCAGCAGCTTAGGTTTACCGAGCTATGGCTACACCTTC. As protein: CASSLGLPSYGYTF.

With respect to this clone: The limits of the CDR3 on the DNA are not certain, so only TCRdb's listed CDR3 is given. The CDR3 spells CASSKVGQGARTGELFF. The chain couples TRBV21-1 to TRBJ2-2; TRBD1 reflects the table's D call only, with no check against the DNA. TRBV21-1 is assigned pseudogene status. The CDR3 has 17 amino acids, counting both end residues.

This clone occurred a few times. V usage is TRBV9 and J usage is TRBJ2-2; D not certain. V shed 2 bases and J shed 5 bases, with 4 bases lying between them. Germline V CDR1 and CDR2: SGDLS, YYNGEE. The CDR3 runs to 12 residues. The CDR3 DNA sequence: TGTGCCAGCAGCGTCTTAACCGGGGAGCTGTTTTTT. Protein sequence: CASSVLTGELFF.

The sample holds a few counts of this clone. Within the sample, other DNA sequences also encode this same CDR3. The chain carries TRBV5-4 and TRBJ2-7, with a weak D call TRBD1 (6 bases). The CDR3 runs to 14 residues. V lost 3 bases and J 0 bases, leaving 10 bases between the germline ends. Germline CDR1 and CDR2: SGHNT and YYREEE (reference sequence). Here the CDR3 reads CASSSQGSSYEQYF. The CDR3 region has the DNA TGTGCCAGCAGCTCCCAGGGGTCCTCCTACGAGCAGTACTTC.

This clone appeared a few times. The chain combines TRBV28 with TRBJ2-1, with D perhaps matching TRBD2 (5 bases). The CDR3 spans 14 residues. Between the trimmed V and J ends, which lost 1 base and 10 bases, there was a span of 14 bases. Germline lookup yields CDR1 MDHEN and CDR2 SYDVKM. The CDR3 sequence is CASSLSPGSLEQFF. As DNA, the CDR3 is TGTGCCAGCAGTTTATCGCCGGGGAGTTTAGAGCAGTTCTTC.

This clone was seen more than once but under ten times. The genes are TRBV27 and TRBJ2-5; 9 nucleotides match TRBD1. The CDR3 has 14 amino acids. The junction had 6 bases not matched to a gene; V was cut back by 6 bases and J by 4 bases. Germline assignment: CDR1 MNHEY and CDR2 SMNVEV (reference sequence). The CDR3 sequence is CASSHGQGPETQYF. The CDR3 coding sequence is TGTGCCAGCAGCCATGGACAGGGGCCAGAGACCCAGTACTTC.

The V gene is TRBV30, the J gene TRBJ2-7, with a weak D call TRBD2 (6 bases). Gene TRBJ2-1 matches the end of the DNA better, so the J call may be wrong. Germline lookup yields CDR1 GTSNPN and CDR2 SVGIG (reference sequence). The CDR3 is 14 residues long. The CDR3 DNA sequence: TGTGCCTGGAGTAGGAGCGGGCCCCCCTATGAGCAGTTCTTC. Translated: CAWSRSGPPYEQFF.

This sequence joins TRBV19 and TRBJ2-5, with 9 bases matching TRBD1. Trimming took 5 bases from V and 5 from J; bases not matched to a gene: 9. Germline V gene data show CDR1 as LNHDA and CDR2 as SQIVND (reference sequence). This CDR3 region has 15 residues. The CDR3 spells CASSRPGQGEETQYF. CDR3 DNA sequence: TGTGCCAGTAGTCGTCCGGGACAGGGTGAGGAGACCCAGTACTTC.

With regard to this clone: Additional DNA sequences in this sample encode the identical CDR3. CDR3 residues: CAWTGSTEAFF. The CDR3 DNA is TGTGCCTGGACAGGGTCGACTGAAGCTTTCTTT. This chain uses TRBV30 with TRBJ1-1; tentatively, D is TRBD1 (5 bases). This CDR3 spans 11 amino acids. V lost 4 bases and J lost 5, with 8 bases in between. Looked up from germline, CDR1 is GTSNPN and CDR2 is SVGIG (reference sequence).

This clone was found a few times. The chain links TRBV29-1 to TRBJ2-1, with 7 nucleotides matching TRBD1. This CDR3 has 16 residues. Per the germline V gene, CDR1 is SQVTM and CDR2 is ANQGSEA. With V trimmed by 4 bases and J by 6 bases, 15 bases remained unmatched. CDR3: CSVVMVAGGDFNEQFF. CDR3 bases: TGCAGCGTTGTAATGGTGGCAGGGGGAGATTTCAATGAGCAGTTCTTC.

This clone was seen more than once but under ten times. The chain recombines TRBV10-3 with TRBJ2-7, with D hard to call. CDR1 and CDR2 from the germline V gene are ENHRY and SYGVKD. V shed 0 bases and J shed 5 bases, with 11 bases lying between them. The CDR3 runs 14 residues. The DNA for the CDR3 is TGTGCCATCAGTGAGTCAAGTCGCGTCAACGAGCAGTACTTC. Amino acids: CAISESSRVNEQYF.

The rearrangement uses TRBV25-1 and TRBJ1-5; no definite D call. V dropped 2 bases and J dropped 9 bases, with 8 bases sitting between them. Germline V gene data show CDR1 as MGHDK and CDR2 as SYGVNS. The CDR3 runs 12 residues. In DNA form, the CDR3 reads TGTGCCAGCAGTGAAGATAGTCGGCCCCAGCATTTT. Translation gives CASSEDSRPQHF. The full variable domain, rest sourced from reference TRBV25-1 and TRBJ1-5, is EADIYQTPRYLVIGTGKKITLECSQTMGHDKMYWYQQDPGMELHLIHYSYGVNSTEKGDLSSESTVSRIRTEHFPLTLESARPSHTSQYLCASSEDSRPQHFGDGTRLSIL.

In this sample, this clone turned up a few times. This chain joins TRBV9 and TRBJ2-7; a weak D match, TRBD2 (5 bases). Germline CDR1 is SGDLS and CDR2 is YYNGEE. The CDR3 length is 14 residues. Trimming removed 3 bases from V and 1 base from J, with 11 bases in between. The CDR3 DNA reads TGTGCCAGCAGCGCGGGCGGGCGATCCTACGAGCAGTACTTC. It specifies CASSAGGRSYEQYF.

The rearrangement joins TRBV7-9 to TRBJ2-5, with 7 bases fitting TRBD1. Unmatched junction bases numbered 3, after V lost 0 bases and J lost 2 bases. Germline CDR1 is SEHNR and CDR2 is FQNEAQ (reference sequence). This CDR3 has 15 residues. CDR3 nucleotides: TGTGCCAGCAGCTTAGCGAGGGGGCTACAAGAGACCCAGTACTTC. Translating it yields CASSLARGLQETQYF.

This clone appeared a few times. This sequence joins TRBV27 and TRBJ2-3; no firm D call. Trimming removed 3 bases from V and 0 bases from J, with 10 bases in between. Germline V CDR1 and CDR2: MNHEY, SMNVEV (reference sequence). The CDR3 runs 15 residues. The CDR3: CASSFRTASTDTQYF. CDR3 DNA: TGTGCCAGCAGTTTTCGAACAGCTAGCACAGATACGCAGTATTTT.